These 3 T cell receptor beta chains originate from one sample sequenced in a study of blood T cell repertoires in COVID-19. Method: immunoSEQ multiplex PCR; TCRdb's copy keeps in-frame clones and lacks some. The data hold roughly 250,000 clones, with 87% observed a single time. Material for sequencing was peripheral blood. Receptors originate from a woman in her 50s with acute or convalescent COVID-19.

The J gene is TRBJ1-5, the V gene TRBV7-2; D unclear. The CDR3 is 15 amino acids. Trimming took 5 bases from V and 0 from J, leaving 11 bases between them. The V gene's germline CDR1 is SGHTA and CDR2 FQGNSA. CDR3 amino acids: CASSRVSYSNQPQHF. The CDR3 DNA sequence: TGTGCCAGCAGCCGCGTGAGTTATAGCAATCAGCCCCAGCATTTT.

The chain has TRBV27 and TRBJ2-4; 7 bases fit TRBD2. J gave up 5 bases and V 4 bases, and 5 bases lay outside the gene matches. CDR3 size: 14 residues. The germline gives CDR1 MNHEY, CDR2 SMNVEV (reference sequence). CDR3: CASSSGRAQNIQYF. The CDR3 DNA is TGTGCCAGCAGTTCAGGGAGGGCCCAAAACATTCAGTACTTC.

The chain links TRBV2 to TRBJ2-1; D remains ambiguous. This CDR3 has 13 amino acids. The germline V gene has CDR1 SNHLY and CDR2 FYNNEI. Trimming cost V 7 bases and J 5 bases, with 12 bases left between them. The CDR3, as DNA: TGTGCCAGCACCCTGACTCGTAACAATGAGCAGTTCTTC. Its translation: CASTLTRNNEQFF.